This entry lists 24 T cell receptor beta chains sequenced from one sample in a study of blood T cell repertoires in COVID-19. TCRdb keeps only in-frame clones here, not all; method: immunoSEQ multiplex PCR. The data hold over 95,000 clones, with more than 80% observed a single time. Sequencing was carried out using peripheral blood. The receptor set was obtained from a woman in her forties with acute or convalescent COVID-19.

CDR3 amino acids: CASSLGDPGQETQYF. In DNA form, the CDR3 reads TGTGCCAGCAGCTTAGGTGACCCCGGGCAAGAGACCCAGTACTTC. The chain uses TRBV7-2 and TRBJ2-5; no reliable D call. Trimming shortened V by 1 base and J by 2 bases, and 11 bases separated the two germline ends. The CDR3 contains 15 residues. Germline-derived CDR1 and CDR2 are SGHTA and FQGNSA.

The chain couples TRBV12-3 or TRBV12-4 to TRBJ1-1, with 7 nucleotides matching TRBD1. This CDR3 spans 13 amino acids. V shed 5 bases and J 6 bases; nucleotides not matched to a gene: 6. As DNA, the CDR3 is TGTGCCAGCAGTCCGGGACAGTCTTCTGAAGCTTTCTTT. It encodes CASSPGQSSEAFF.

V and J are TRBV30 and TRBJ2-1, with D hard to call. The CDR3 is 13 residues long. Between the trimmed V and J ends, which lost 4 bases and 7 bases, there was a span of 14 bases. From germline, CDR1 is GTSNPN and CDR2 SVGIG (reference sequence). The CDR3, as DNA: TGTGCCTGGACCGCACTGCACGGGAATGAGCAGTTCTTC. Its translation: CAWTALHGNEQFF.

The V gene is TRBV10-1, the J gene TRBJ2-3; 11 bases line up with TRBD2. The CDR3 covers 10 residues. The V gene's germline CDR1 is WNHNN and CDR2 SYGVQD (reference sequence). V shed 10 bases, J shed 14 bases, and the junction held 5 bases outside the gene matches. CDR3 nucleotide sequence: TGCGCCAAGACTAGCGGGGTGGGGTATTTT. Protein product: CAKTSGVGYF.

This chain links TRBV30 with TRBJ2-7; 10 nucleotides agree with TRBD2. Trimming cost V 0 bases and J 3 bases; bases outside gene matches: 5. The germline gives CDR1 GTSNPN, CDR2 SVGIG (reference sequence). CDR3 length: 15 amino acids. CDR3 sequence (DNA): TGTGCCTGGAGTGTAGCGGGGGGGGGATTCTACGAGCAGTACTTC. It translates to CAWSVAGGGFYEQYF.

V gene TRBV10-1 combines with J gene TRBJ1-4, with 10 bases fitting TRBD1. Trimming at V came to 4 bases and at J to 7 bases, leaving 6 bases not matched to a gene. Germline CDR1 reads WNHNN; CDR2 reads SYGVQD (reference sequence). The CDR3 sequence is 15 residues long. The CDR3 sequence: CASSATGTGVEKLFF. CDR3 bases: TGCGCCAGCAGTGCGACCGGGACAGGGGTTGAAAAACTGTTTTTT.

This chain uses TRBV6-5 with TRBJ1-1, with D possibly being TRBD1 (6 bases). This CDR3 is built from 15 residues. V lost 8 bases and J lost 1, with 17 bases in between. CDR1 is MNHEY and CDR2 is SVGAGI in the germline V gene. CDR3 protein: CASQGWGSENTEAFF. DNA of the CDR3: TGTGCCAGCCAGGGGTGGGGTTCGGAGAACACTGAAGCTTTCTTT.

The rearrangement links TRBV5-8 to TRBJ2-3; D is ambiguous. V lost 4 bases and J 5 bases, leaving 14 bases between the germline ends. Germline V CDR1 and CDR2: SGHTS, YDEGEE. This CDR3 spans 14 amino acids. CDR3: CASSPGRPGDTQYF. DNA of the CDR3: TGTGCCAGCAGCCCTGGCCGCCCAGGAGATACGCAGTATTTT.

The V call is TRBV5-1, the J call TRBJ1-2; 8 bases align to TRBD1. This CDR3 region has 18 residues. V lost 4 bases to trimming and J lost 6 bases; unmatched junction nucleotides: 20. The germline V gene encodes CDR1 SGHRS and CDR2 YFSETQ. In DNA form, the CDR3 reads TGCGCCAGCAGCCCGGGCGGGACAGGTTGGATAGGATCGGATGGCTACACCTTC. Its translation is CASSPGGTGWIGSDGYTF.

In nucleotides, the CDR3 is TGTGCCAGCAGCCAAGTTAAGGACAGGCCCCATCTCGAGCAGTACTTC. Encoded protein: CASSQVKDRPHLEQYF. V gene TRBV3-1 (or the pseudogene TRBV3-2) combines with J gene TRBJ2-7; 7 bases are a match to TRBD1. The germline V gene encodes CDR1 LGHDT and CDR2 YNNKEL (reference sequence). V shed 1 base and J 6 bases; nucleotides not matched to a gene: 12. The CDR3 runs to 16 residues.

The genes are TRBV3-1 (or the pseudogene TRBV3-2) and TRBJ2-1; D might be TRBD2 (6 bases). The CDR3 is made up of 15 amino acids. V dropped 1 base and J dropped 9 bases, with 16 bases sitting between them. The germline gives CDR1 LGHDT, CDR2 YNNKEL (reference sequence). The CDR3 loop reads CASSQVLAVGGEQFF. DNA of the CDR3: TGTGCCAGCAGCCAAGTTTTAGCGGTCGGCGGTGAGCAGTTCTTC.

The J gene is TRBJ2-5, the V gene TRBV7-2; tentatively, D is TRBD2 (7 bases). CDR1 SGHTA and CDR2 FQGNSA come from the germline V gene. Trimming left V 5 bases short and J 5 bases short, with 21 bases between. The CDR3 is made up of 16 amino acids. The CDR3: CASSPDRGGSSETQYF. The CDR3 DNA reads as TGTGCCAGCAGCCCAGACCGCGGGGGCTCCAGTGAGACCCAGTACTTC.

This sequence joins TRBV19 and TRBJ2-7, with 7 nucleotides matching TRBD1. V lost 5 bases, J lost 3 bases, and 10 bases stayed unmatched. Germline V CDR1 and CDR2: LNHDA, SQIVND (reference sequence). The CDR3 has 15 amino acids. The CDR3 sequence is CASSVRPGQLYEQYF. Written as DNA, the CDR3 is TGTGCCAGTAGTGTCCGACCGGGACAGCTCTACGAGCAGTACTTC.

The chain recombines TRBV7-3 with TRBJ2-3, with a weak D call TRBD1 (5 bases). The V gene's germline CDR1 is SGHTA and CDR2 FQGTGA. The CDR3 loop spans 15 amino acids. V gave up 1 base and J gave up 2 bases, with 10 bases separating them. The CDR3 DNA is TGTGCCAGCAGCTTAATGGGCAGGGACACAGATACGCAGTATTTT. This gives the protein CASSLMGRDTDTQYF.

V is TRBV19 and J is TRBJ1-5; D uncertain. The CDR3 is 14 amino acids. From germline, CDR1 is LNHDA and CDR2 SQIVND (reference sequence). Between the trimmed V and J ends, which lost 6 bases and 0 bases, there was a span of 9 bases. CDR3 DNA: TGTGCCAGTAGCAGTCGGAGTAGCAATCAGCCCCAGCATTTT. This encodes CASSSRSSNQPQHF.

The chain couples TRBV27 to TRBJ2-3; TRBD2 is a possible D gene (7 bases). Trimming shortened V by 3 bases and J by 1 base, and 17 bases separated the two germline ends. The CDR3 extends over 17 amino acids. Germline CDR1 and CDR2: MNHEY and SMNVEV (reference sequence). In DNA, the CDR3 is TGTGCCAGCAGTTTTCGGGGGGCCCCCCCACGCACAGATACGCAGTATTTT. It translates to CASSFRGAPPRTDTQYF.

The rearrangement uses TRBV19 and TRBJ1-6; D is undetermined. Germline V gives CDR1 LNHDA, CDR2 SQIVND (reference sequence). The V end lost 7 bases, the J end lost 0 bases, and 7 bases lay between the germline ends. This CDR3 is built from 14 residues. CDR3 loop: CASTLSSYNSPLHF. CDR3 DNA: TGTGCCAGTACTCTAAGCTCCTATAATTCACCCCTCCACTTT. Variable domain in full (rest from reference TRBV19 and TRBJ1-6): DGGITQSPKYLFRKEGQNVTLSCEQNLNHDAMYWYRQDPGQGLRLIYYSQIVNDFQKGDIAEGYSVSREKKESFPLTVTSAQKNPTAFYLCASTLSSYNSPLHFGNGTRLTVT.

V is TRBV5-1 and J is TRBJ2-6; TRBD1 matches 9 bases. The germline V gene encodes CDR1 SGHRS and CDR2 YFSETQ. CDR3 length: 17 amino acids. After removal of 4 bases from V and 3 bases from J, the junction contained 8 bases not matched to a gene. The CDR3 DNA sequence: TGCGCCAGCAGCGCCGGACAGGGGCTTTTTGGGGCCAACGTCCTGACTTTC. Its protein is CASSAGQGLFGANVLTF.

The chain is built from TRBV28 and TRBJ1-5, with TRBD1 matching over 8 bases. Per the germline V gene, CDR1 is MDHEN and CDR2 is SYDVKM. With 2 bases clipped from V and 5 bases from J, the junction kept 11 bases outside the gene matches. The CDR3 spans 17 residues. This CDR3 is CASSLPQSRGQDQPQHF. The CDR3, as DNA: TGTGCCAGCAGTTTACCCCAATCCAGGGGGCAGGATCAGCCCCAGCATTTT.

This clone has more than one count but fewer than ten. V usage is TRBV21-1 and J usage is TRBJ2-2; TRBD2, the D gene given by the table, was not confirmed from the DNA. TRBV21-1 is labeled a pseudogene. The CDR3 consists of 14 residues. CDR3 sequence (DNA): TGTGCCAGCAGCAAATCGGAGGATCCCGGGGAGCTGTTTTTT. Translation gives CASSKSEDPGELFF.

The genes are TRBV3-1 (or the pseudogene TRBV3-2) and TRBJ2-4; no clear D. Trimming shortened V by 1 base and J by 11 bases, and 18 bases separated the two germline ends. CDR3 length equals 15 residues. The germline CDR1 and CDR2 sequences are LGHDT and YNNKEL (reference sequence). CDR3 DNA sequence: TGTGCCAGCAGCCAAGGTCCCATCGCGACACCGGTTCAGTACTTC. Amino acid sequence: CASSQGPIATPVQYF.

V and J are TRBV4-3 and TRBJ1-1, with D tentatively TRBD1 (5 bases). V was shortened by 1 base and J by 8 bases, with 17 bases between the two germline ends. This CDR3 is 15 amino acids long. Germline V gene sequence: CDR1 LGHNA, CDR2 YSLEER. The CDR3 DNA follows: TGCGCCAGCAGCCAAGTTGGTCAGGGAAGGAAGGAAGCTTTCTTT. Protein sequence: CASSQVGQGRKEAFF.

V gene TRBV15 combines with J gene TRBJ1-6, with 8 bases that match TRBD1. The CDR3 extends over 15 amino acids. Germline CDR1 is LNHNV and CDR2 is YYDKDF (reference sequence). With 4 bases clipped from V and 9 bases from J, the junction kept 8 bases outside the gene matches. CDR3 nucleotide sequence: TGTGCCACCAGCATTCTTGACAGGGGTGGTTCACCCCTCCACTTT. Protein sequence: CATSILDRGGSPLHF.

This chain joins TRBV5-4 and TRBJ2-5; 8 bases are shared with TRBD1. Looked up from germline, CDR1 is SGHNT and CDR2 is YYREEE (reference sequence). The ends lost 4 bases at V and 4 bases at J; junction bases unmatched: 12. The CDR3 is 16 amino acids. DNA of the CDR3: TGTGCCAGCAGCCCCGCCCGACAGGGGATCGGAGAGACCCAGTACTTC. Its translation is CASSPARQGIGETQYF.